The clone carrying this TCR beta chain occurred many times. Its specificity is not known. This entry comes from a study of response to subunit inactivated influenza vaccine. Study-wide results and limits: Authors suggested seasonal influenza vaccinations each recruit few new T cells.

The CDR3 runs 12 residues. CDR1 and CDR2 from the germline V gene are MNHEY and SVGEGT. The V end lost 7 bases, the J end lost 0 bases, and 6 bases lay between the germline ends. TCRdb passed the RT-PCR reads through MiXCR, listing each CDR3 protein once. The sample lists about 500,000 distinct CDR3 sequences; 16% were seen once. The J gene is TRBJ2-5, the V gene TRBV6-2 or TRBV6-3; D is unresolved. The clonotype was recovered from a man between 50 and 75 years old who received an inactivated influenza vaccine. The sequenced sample was CD4+ T cells sorted from PBMCs, obtained approximately 25 months after vaccination. Written as DNA, the CDR3 is TGTGCCAGCACCGGGTACCAAGAGACCCAGTACTTC. It specifies CASTGYQETQYF.